Listed below are T cell receptor beta chains from one sample, sequenced in a study of Graves' ophthalmopathy and Graves' hyperthyroidism. TCRdb reprocessed the multiplex PCR reads via MiXCR and lists one record per CDR3 protein. The sample holds around 1.1 million distinct CDR3 sequences, less than 45% seen once. Sequenced: peripheral blood or thyroid tissue (not recorded which). The receptors here all came from an adult man with Graves' hyperthyroidism. Both conserved end residues are part of each CDR3. Only some rows state a clone size, as once, few, many or a class for expanded clones.

CDR3,size,J,V
CASSQRVGGLNTEAFF,few,TRBJ1-1,TRBV5-4
CASSRDRGRSNQPQHF,-,TRBJ1-5,TRBV7-2
CASSPTGGNQPQHF,many,TRBJ1-5,TRBV12-3/TRBV12-4
CASSPGGVAGARNEQYF,many,TRBJ2-7,TRBV7-2
CASSQEVGGVRHGYTF,-,TRBJ1-2,TRBV4-3
CSARTSGTSNSPLHF,-,TRBJ1-6,TRBV20-1
CSVDSGADEQYF,-,TRBJ2-7,TRBV29-1
CSGGDPGFQDYGYTF,-,TRBJ1-2,TRBV29-1
CASSQPTGNTEAFF,-,TRBJ1-1,TRBV4-1
CASSTAVNTEAFF,many,TRBJ1-1,TRBV19
CASSLGTQMSYEQYF,-,TRBJ2-7,TRBV5-5
CASSLDRDRVSEQYF,many,TRBJ2-7,TRBV7-2
CATGTSITDTQYF,-,TRBJ2-3,TRBV10-3
CASSDSLRDSYEQYF,few,TRBJ2-7,TRBV6-2/TRBV6-3
CASSLLSDGFLPGTQYF,-,TRBJ2-5,TRBV12-3/TRBV12-4
CASSLDRGFGELFF,-,TRBJ2-2,TRBV12-3/TRBV12-4
CASSLVQGYTF,-,TRBJ1-2,TRBV7-2
CSVDTGGKGTEAFF,many,TRBJ1-1,TRBV29-1
CASSAKRGRSSTEAFF,-,TRBJ1-1,TRBV2
CASSLEGSGYEQYF,-,TRBJ2-7,TRBV7-2
CAGSLGTGGYEQYF,few,TRBJ2-7,TRBV7-6
CASSADSGGVPYEQYF,once,TRBJ2-7,TRBV10-2
CASSIEGRASYEQYF,-,TRBJ2-7,TRBV19
CASSIDRNVASPLHF,many,TRBJ1-6,TRBV5-1
CASRGQGKSNQPQHF,-,TRBJ1-5,TRBV6-5
CASSSVPGNTIYF,-,TRBJ1-3,TRBV7-2
CASVFAIGYGYTF,-,TRBJ1-2,TRBV2
CASRDVTYEQYF,-,TRBJ2-7,TRBV10-2
CASSIQTVTYGYTF,-,TRBJ1-2,TRBV28
CASSAGTARNQPQHF,-,TRBJ1-5,TRBV2
CASRDRDRSYGYTF,many,TRBJ1-2,TRBV6-1
CASSSPGSGYGYTF,many,TRBJ1-2,TRBV5-6